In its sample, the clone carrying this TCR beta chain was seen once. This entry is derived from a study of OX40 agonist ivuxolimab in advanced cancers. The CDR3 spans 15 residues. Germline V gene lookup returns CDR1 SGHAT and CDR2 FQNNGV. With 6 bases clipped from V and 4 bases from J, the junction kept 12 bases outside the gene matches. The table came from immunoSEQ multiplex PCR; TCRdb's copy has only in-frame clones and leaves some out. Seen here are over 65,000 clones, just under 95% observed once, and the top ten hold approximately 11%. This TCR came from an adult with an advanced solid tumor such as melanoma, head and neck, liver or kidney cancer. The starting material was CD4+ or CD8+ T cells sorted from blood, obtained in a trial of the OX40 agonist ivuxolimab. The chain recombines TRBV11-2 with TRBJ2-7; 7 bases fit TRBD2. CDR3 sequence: CASSDRGVKFYEQYF. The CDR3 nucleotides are TGTGCCAGCAGTGACCGGGGGGTGAAGTTTTACGAGCAGTACTTC.